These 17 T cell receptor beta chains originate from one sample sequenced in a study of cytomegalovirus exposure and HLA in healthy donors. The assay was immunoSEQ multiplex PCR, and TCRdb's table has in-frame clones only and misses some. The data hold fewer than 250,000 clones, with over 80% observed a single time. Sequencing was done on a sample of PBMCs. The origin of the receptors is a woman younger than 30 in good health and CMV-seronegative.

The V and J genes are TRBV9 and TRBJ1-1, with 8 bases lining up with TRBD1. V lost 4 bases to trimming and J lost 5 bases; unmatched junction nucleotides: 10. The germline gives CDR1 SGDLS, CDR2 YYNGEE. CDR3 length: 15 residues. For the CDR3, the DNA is TGTGCCAGCAGCCCCCCCCAGGGGGCTGGGACTGAAGCTTTCTTT. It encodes CASSPPQGAGTEAFF.

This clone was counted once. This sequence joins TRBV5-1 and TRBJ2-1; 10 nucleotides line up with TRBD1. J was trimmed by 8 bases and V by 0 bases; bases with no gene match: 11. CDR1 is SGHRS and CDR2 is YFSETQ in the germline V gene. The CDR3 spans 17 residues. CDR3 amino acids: CASSLAPRTGGDYEQFF. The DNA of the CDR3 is TGCGCCAGCAGCTTGGCCCCCCGGACAGGGGGGGATTATGAGCAGTTCTTC. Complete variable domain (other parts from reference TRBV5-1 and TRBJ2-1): KAGVTQTPRYLIKTRGQQVTLSCSPISGHRSVSWYQQTPGQGLQFLFEYFSETQRNKGNFPGRFSGRQFSNSRSEMNVSTLELGDSALYLCASSLAPRTGGDYEQFFGPGTRLTVL.

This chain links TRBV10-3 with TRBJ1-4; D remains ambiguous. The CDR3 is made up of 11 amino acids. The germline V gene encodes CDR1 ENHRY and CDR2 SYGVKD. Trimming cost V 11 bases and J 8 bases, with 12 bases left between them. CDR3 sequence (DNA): TGTGCCTTCCCCGATGGCGAAAAACTGTTTTTT. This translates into CAFPDGEKLFF.

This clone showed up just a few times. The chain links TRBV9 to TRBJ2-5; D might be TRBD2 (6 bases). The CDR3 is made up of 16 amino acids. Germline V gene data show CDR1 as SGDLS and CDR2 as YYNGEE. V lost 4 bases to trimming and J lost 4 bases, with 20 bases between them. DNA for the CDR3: TGTGCCAGCAGCTCGGGAATGCTAGCGCGACGAGAGACCCAGTACTTC. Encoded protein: CASSSGMLARRETQYF.

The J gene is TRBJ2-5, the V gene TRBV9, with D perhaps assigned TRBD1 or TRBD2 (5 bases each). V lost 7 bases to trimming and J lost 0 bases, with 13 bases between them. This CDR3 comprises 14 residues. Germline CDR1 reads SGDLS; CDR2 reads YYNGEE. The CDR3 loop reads CASGGAGYQETQYF. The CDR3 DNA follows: TGTGCCAGCGGGGGAGCAGGGTACCAAGAGACCCAGTACTTC.

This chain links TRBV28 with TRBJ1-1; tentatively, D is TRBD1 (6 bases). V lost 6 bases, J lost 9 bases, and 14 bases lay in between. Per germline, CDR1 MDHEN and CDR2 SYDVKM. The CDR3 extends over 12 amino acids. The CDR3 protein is CASRLRQEKAFF. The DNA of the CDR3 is TGTGCCAGCAGACTTAGACAGGAGAAAGCTTTCTTT.

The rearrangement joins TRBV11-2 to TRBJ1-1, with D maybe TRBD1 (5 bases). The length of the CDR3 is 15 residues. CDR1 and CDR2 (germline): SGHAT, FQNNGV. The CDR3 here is CASKEGMVLNTEAFF. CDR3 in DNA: TGTGCATCTAAGGAGGGGATGGTCCTGAACACTGAAGCTTTCTTT.

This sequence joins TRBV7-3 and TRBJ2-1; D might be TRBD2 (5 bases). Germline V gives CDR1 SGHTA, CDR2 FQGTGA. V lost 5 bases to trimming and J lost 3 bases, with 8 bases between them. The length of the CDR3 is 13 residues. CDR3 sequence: CASSMGVYNEQFF. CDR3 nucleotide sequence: TGTGCCAGCAGCATGGGAGTCTACAATGAGCAGTTCTTC.

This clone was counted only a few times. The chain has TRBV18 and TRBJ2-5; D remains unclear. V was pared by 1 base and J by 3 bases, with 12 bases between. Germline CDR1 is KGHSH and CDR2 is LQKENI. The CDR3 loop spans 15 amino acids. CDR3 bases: TGTGCCAGCTCACCACGGTCAGCCAGGAAAGAGACCCAGTACTTC. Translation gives CASSPRSARKETQYF.

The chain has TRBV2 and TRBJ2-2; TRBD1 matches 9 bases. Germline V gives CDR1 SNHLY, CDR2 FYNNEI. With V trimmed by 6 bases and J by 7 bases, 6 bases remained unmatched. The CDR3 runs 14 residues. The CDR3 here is CASRGGQGVGELFF. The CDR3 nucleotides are TGTGCCAGCAGGGGGGGACAGGGCGTCGGGGAGCTGTTTTTT.

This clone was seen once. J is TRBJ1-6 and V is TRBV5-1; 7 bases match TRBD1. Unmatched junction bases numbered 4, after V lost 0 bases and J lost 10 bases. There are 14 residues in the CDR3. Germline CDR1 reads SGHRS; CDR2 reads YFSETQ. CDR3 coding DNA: TGCGCCAGCAGCTTGGGGACAGGCAACTCACCCCTCCACTTT. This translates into CASSLGTGNSPLHF.

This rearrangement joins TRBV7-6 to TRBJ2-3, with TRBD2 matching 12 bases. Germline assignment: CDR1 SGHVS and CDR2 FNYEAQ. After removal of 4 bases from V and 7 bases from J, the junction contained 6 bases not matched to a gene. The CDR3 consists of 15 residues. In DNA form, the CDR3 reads TGTGCCAGCAGCTCCGCGGGACTAGCGGGTTATACGCAGTATTTT. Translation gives CASSSAGLAGYTQYF.

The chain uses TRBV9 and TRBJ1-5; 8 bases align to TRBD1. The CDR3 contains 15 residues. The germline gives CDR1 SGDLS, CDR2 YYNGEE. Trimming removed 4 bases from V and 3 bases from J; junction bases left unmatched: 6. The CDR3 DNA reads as TGTGCCAGCAGCCCGGACAGGGCTATCAATCAGCCCCAGCATTTT. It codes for CASSPDRAINQPQHF.

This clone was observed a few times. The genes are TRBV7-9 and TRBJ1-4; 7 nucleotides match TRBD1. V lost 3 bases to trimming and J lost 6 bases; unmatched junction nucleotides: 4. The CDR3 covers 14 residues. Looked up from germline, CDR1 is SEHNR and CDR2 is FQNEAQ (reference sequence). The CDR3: CASSFQGGDEKLFF. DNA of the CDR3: TGTGCCAGCAGCTTCCAGGGGGGGGATGAAAAACTGTTTTTT.

The CDR3 bases are TGTGCCAGCAGCATCACTATAGCGGGCCCCTACAATGAGCAGTTCTTC. This encodes CASSITIAGPYNEQFF. The V gene is TRBV27, the J gene TRBJ2-1; 7 bases are shared with TRBD2. Looked up from germline, CDR1 is MNHEY and CDR2 is SMNVEV (reference sequence). This CDR3 is 16 amino acids long. Unmatched junction bases numbered 10, after V lost 6 bases and J lost 2 bases.

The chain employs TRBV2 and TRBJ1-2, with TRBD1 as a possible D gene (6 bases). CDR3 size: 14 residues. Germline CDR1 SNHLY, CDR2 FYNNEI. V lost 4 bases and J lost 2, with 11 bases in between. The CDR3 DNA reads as TGTGCCAGCAGTGTGGACAGCGAAAACTATGGCTACACCTTC. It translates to CASSVDSENYGYTF.

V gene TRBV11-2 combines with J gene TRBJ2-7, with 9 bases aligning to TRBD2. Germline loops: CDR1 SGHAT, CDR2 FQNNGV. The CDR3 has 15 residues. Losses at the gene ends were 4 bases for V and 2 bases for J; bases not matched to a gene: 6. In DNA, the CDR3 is TGTGCCAGCAGCTCGGGGGTAGCGGGAGCCTACGAGCAGTACTTC. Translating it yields CASSSGVAGAYEQYF.